This T cell receptor beta chain was found in a study of Ad26.COV2.S vaccination and SARS-CoV-2 variants. Turning to the study itself: Intramuscular Ad26.COV2.S at 5x10^10 or 1x10^11 viral particles. Study-wide points: Total T cell responses, in the TCR breadth and depth analyses, may have been underestimated. Similar non-spike TCR breadth was observed in recipients of vaccine and of placebo.

Using immunoSEQ multiplex PCR, the repertoire was profiled, and TCRdb retains in-frame clones only, with some absent. Of approximately 350,000 clones in the sample, 80% to 90% are singletons; the top ten hold about 7.1%. This clone came up once. What it binds is not known. The germline V and J ends were trimmed by 4 bases and 0 bases, with 13 bases remaining between them. Germline CDR1 and CDR2: SNHLY and FYNNEI. The CDR3 is made up of 16 amino acids. Noted treatment: 19 received Ad26.COV2.S at low or high dose, single or two shots; several received placebo; per-sample allocation not given. Sampling was performed 63 days after the first vaccine or placebo injection.

The sequenced sample was peripheral blood, obtained in a trial of Ad26.COV2.S vaccine versus placebo. The sequence derives from a person between 18 and 65 years old who received the Ad26.COV2.S COVID-19 vaccine or a placebo. The chain recombines TRBV2 with TRBJ2-1; D is uncertain. The CDR3 DNA is TGTGCCAGCAGTGTAGTCGGCCTTAGCTCCTACAATGAGCAGTTCTTC. Protein: CASSVVGLSSYNEQFF. The full variable domain, completed using reference TRBV2 and TRBJ2-1, is EPEVTQTPSHQVTQMGQEVILRCVPISNHLYFYWYRQILGQKVEFLVSFYNNEISEKSEIFDDQFSVERPDGSNFTLKIRSTKLEDSAMYFCASSVVGLSSYNEQFFGPGTRLTVL.